This T cell receptor beta chain comes out of a study of T cells in Graves' hyperthyroidism and ophthalmopathy. The source material, RNA transcripts, was used to amplify TCR beta CDR3 regions. Researchers ran a first-round RT-PCR on the TCR CDR3 using the HTBI primer set. TCRdb processed the multiplex PCR reads anew with MiXCR; each CDR3 protein has one entry. In the table there are hundreds of thousands of distinct CDR3 sequences, roughly 17% of which are singletons. Germline V gene sequence: CDR1 DFQATT, CDR2 SNEGSKA (reference sequence). The CDR3 consists of 15 residues. The ends lost 0 bases at V and 3 bases at J; junction bases unmatched: 4.

The TCR was taken from a woman aged 25 to 39 with Graves' hyperthyroidism. The chain uses TRBV20-1 and TRBJ1-4; 7 nucleotides align to TRBD1. Sequencing was done on a sample of blood. This CDR3 is CSARDGGTANEKLFF. CDR3 bases: TGCAGTGCTAGAGATGGCGGGACAGCTAATGAAAAACTGTTTTTT.